The rows below give T cell receptor beta chains drawn from one sample of a study of technical replicates of blood from a handful of donors. Clones were read by immunoSEQ multiplex PCR, and TCRdb kept only the in-frame ones, dropping some. The repertoire holds about 80,000 clones, roughly 90% seen once, with around 0.42% in the top ten. Sample: T cells isolated from PBMCs. Receptors originate from a human donor in good health. Each CDR3 is given with its conserved first and last residue. The order of the fields is J gene, V gene, CDR3 protein.

J: TRBJ1-5; V: TRBV10-3; CDR3: CAISSDTGNQPQHF
J: TRBJ2-7; V: TRBV6-5; CDR3: CASSFSHSTYEQYF
J: TRBJ1-2; V: TRBV6-5; CDR3: CASSPQSNYGYTF
J: TRBJ2-1; V: TRBV19; CDR3: CATQGTSGNEQFF
J: TRBJ2-1; V: TRBV5-1; CDR3: CASSFTSENNEQFF
J: TRBJ1-1; V: TRBV7-9; CDR3: CASSLVWGQGLTEAFF
J: TRBJ1-2; V: TRBV11-2; CDR3: CASSHLQGQRGYTF
J: TRBJ1-5; V: TRBV21-1; CDR3: CASSKEDRGNNQPQHF
J: TRBJ1-5; V: TRBV27; CDR3: CASSWTGGNQPQHF
J: TRBJ2-7; V: TRBV5-4; CDR3: CASSLGTSGYEQYF
J: TRBJ2-2; V: TRBV5-1; CDR3: CASSVTGNTGELFF
J: TRBJ2-3; V: TRBV7-3; CDR3: CASSLGLARITDTQYF
J: TRBJ2-3; V: TRBV2; CDR3: CASRDFASTDTQYF
J: TRBJ2-2; V: TRBV28; CDR3: CASSVPGQGLIGELFF
J: TRBJ2-7; V: TRBV19; CDR3: CASSMLLAGGGDEQYF
J: TRBJ2-7; V: TRBV2; CDR3: CASSEAGLAGGYEQYF
J: TRBJ2-1; V: TRBV5-8; CDR3: CASVQGFDNEQFF
J: TRBJ1-5; V: TRBV27; CDR3: CASSLGGALRNQPQHF
J: TRBJ1-5; V: TRBV19; CDR3: CASSMTVTGPQHF
J: TRBJ2-5; V: TRBV5-3; CDR3: CARSTGRQYF
J: TRBJ2-7; V: TRBV7-3; CDR3: CASSLGGGGPYEQYF
J: TRBJ1-5; V: TRBV19; CDR3: CASRHRELNQPQHF
J: TRBJ2-1; V: TRBV9; CDR3: CASSVAGTGWSYNEQFF
J: TRBJ2-7; V: TRBV5-1; CDR3: CASSSDRGLEQYF
J: TRBJ1-5; V: TRBV6-6; CDR3: CASSYGSSNQPQHF
J: TRBJ2-5; V: TRBV25-1; CDR3: CASSEHEETQYF
J: TRBJ2-7; V: TRBV5-6; CDR3: CASSPPGDDEQYF
J: TRBJ2-7; V: TRBV6-5; CDR3: CASGQFPYEQYF
J: TRBJ2-7; V: TRBV7-9; CDR3: CASSGGSSGRRSYEQYF
J: TRBJ1-1; V: TRBV5-4; CDR3: CASKRAGRGQGNTEAFF
J: TRBJ2-5; V: TRBV5-5; CDR3: CASSSPWGQETQYF
J: TRBJ2-7; V: TRBV7-3; CDR3: CASSLAQGYEQYF
J: TRBJ2-5; V: TRBV28; CDR3: CASSLSLTGEETQYF
J: TRBJ1-1; V: TRBV11-3; CDR3: CASSSERQGGEAFF
J: TRBJ1-1; V: TRBV28; CDR3: CASTRLAVTEAFF
J: TRBJ1-4; V: TRBV5-4; CDR3: CASSVPGQGVGEKLFF
J: TRBJ2-3; V: TRBV19; CDR3: CASSTGQGLTDTQYF
J: TRBJ2-1; V: TRBV5-6; CDR3: CASSPRGPNYNEQFF
J: TRBJ1-3; V: TRBV11-2; CDR3: CASSLQAYSGNTIYF
J: TRBJ2-7; V: TRBV15; CDR3: CATSSGTGADEQYF
J: TRBJ2-3; V: TRBV5-4; CDR3: CASSRGTSGFTSTDTQYF